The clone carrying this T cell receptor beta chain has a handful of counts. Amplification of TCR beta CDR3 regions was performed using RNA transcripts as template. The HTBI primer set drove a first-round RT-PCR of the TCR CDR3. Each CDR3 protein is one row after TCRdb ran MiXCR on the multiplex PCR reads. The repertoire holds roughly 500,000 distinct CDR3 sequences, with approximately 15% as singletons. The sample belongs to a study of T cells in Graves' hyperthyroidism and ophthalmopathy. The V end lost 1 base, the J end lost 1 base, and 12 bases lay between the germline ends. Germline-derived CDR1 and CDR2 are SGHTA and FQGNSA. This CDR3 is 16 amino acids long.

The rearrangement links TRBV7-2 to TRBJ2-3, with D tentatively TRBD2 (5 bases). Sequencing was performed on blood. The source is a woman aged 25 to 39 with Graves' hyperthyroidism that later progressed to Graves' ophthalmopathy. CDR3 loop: CASSLVTTGGTDTQYF. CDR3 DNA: TGTGCCAGCAGCTTAGTCACAACCGGGGGCACAGATACGCAGTATTTT.